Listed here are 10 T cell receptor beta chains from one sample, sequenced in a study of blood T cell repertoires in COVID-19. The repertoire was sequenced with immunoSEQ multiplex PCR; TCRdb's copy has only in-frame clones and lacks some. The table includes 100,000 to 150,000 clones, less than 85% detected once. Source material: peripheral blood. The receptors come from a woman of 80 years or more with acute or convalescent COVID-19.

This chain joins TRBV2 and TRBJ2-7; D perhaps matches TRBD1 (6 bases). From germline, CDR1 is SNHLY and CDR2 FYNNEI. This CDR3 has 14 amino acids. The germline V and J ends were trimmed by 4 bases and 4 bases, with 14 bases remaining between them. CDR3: CASSAQGSHYEQYF. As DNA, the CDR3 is TGTGCCAGCAGTGCCCAGGGGTCACATTACGAGCAGTACTTC.

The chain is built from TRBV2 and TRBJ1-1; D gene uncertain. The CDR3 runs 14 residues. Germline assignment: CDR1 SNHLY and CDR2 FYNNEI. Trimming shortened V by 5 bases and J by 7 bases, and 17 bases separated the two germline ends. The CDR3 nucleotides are TGTGCCAGCAGTCCCCCGTGGGCCCCCAATGAAGCTTTCTTT. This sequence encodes CASSPPWAPNEAFF. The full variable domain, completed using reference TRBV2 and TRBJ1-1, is EPEVTQTPSHQVTQMGQEVILRCVPISNHLYFYWYRQILGQKVEFLVSFYNNEISEKSEIFDDQFSVERPDGSNFTLKIRSTKLEDSAMYFCASSPPWAPNEAFFGQGTRLTVV.

CDR3 DNA: TGTGCCAGCAGACAGACAGGGGGCCACAATGAGCAGTTCTTC. It yields the protein CASRQTGGHNEQFF. J is TRBJ2-1 and V is TRBV3-1 (or the pseudogene TRBV3-2); 10 bases fit TRBD1. The CDR3 length is 14 residues. Trimming cost V 6 bases and J 5 bases; bases outside gene matches: 4. CDR1 is LGHDT, CDR2 YNNKEL, per germline (reference sequence).

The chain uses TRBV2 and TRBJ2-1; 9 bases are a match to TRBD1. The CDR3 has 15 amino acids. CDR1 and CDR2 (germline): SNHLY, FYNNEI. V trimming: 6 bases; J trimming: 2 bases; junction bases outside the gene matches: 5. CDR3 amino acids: CASRMRQGAYNEQFF. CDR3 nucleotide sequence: TGTGCCAGCAGAATGAGACAGGGGGCCTACAATGAGCAGTTCTTC.

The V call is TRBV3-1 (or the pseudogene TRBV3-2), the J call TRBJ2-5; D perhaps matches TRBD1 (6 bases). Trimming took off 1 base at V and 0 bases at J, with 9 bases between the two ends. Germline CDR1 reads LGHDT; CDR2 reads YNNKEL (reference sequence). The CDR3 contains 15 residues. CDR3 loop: CASSQGTAYQETQYF. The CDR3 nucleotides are TGTGCCAGCAGCCAAGGGACAGCGTACCAAGAGACCCAGTACTTC.

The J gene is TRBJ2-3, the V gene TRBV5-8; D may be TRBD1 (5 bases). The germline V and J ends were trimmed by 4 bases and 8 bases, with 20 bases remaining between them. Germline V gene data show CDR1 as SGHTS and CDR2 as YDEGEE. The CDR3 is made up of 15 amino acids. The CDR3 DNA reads TGTGCCAGCAGCCCCTCCCCTTTTTTAAGGGGTACGCAGTATTTT. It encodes CASSPSPFLRGTQYF.

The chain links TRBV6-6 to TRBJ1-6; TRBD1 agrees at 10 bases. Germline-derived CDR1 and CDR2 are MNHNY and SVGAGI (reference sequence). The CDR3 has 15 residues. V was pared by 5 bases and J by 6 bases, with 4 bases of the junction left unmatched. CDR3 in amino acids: CASSPGQGGNSPLHF. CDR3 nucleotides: TGTGCCAGCAGTCCAGGACAGGGGGGTAATTCACCCCTCCACTTT.

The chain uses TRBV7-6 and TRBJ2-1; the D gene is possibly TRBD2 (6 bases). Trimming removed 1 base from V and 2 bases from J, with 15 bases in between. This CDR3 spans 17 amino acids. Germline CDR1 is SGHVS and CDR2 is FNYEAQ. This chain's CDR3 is CASSLGSSGLPYNEQFF. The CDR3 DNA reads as TGTGCCAGCAGCTTAGGATCGAGCGGGCTTCCCTACAATGAGCAGTTCTTC.

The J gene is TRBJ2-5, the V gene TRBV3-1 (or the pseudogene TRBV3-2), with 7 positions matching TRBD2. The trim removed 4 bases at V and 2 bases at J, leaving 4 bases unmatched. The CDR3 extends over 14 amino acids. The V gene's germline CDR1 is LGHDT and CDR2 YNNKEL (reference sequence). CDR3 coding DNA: TGTGCCAGCAGCCCACGGACTAGTCAAGAGACCCAGTACTTC. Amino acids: CASSPRTSQETQYF.

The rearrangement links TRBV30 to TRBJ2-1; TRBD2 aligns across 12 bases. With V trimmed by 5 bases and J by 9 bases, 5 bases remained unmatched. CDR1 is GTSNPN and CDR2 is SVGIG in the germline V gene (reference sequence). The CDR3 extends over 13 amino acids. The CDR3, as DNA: TGTGCCTGGCTAGCGGGAGGGCCTGGTGAGCAGTTCTTC. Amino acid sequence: CAWLAGGPGEQFF.